This T cell receptor (beta chain) was recovered during a study of blood T cells in healthy people across ages. Findings of the study overall: Older age coincided with a roughly linear decline in TCR beta diversity per million T cells. CMV status of donors was not determined, possibly confounding expanded clonotype changes. Reliance upon unsorted PBMCs precluded definitive naive versus antigen-experienced comparison.

Sample-barcoded 5' priming and a J-beta primer mix drove a second PCR of about 6 to 12 cycles. TCRdb reanalysed the 5' RACE reads using MiXCR and keeps one entry per CDR3 protein. The sample yields some 640,000 distinct CDR3 sequences, approximately 30% seen once. A word on this clonotype: Its target is unknown.

Extraction yielded at least 6 micrograms of total RNA per sample. The germline CDR1 and CDR2 sequences are MNHNY and SVGAGI (reference sequence). The length of the CDR3 is 16 residues. Trimming took off 0 bases at V and 3 bases at J, with 9 bases between the two ends. The chain links TRBV6-6 to TRBJ2-6; the D is unclear. This clonotype was obtained from an elderly woman in good health. The source material was blood. CDR3 residues: CASSYSPWVGANVLTF. The CDR3 DNA follows: TGTGCCAGCAGTTACTCGCCTTGGGTTGGGGCCAACGTCCTGACTTTC.